Below are 29 T cell receptor beta chains sequenced from a single sample in a study of blood T cell repertoires in COVID-19 (dated by TCRdb to about 2020). Libraries came from the immunoSEQ multiplex PCR assay. This is the immuneACCESS table as TCRdb keeps it, with only in-frame sequences that have V and J called. A part of the clones is gone; compared with another copy, unresolved V genes explain less than half, and the rest is unexplained. The sample table contains hundreds of thousands of clones; only one count was recorded for roughly 80% of them. The top ten clones comprise roughly 10% of the sample. What was sequenced was peripheral blood. All receptors derive from a man older than 75 with acute or convalescent COVID-19.

The chain combines TRBV3-1 (or the pseudogene TRBV3-2) with TRBJ2-6; D gene uncertain. Trimming stripped 0 bases from V and 0 bases from J, with 3 bases between. Germline V gene data show CDR1 as LGHDT and CDR2 as YNNKEL (reference sequence). The CDR3 spans 15 residues. CDR3 nucleotides: TGTGCCAGCAGCCAAGATAGCTCTGGGGCCAACGTCCTGACTTTC. It translates to CASSQDSSGANVLTF.

The CDR3 here is CASSLVKAGWDGYTF. The CDR3, as DNA: TGTGCCAGCAGCTTAGTCAAGGCAGGGTGGGATGGCTACACCTTC. This chain connects TRBV7-2 to TRBJ1-2; tentatively, D is TRBD1 (5 bases). The V gene's germline CDR1 is SGHTA and CDR2 FQGNSA. This CDR3 contains 15 residues. Trimming shortened V by 1 base and J by 6 bases, and 15 bases separated the two germline ends.

The chain combines TRBV18 with TRBJ2-5; 10 nucleotides agree with TRBD1. The germline V gene encodes CDR1 KGHSH and CDR2 LQKENI. This CDR3 region has 15 residues. J lost 10 bases, V lost 3 bases, and 11 bases had no gene match. The CDR3 sequence is CASSPGTGVLADQYF. The CDR3 DNA reads TGTGCCAGCTCACCGGGGACAGGGGTCTTAGCGGACCAGTACTTC.

V is TRBV9 and J is TRBJ2-1; 11 nucleotides align to TRBD2. CDR3 length: 16 residues. The trim removed 0 bases at V and 9 bases at J, leaving 8 bases unmatched. Germline V gene data show CDR1 as SGDLS and CDR2 as YYNGEE. CDR3 loop: CASSVGTSGSMGEQFF. In DNA form, the CDR3 reads TGTGCCAGCAGCGTAGGTACTAGCGGGAGCATGGGTGAGCAGTTCTTC.

This chain links TRBV7-9 with TRBJ1-4; TRBD1 is a possible D gene (6 bases). CDR1 is SEHNR and CDR2 is FQNEAQ in the germline V gene (reference sequence). Trimming shortened V by 5 bases and J by 5 bases, and 12 bases separated the two germline ends. CDR3 length: 14 residues. In nucleotides, the CDR3 is TGTGCCAGCAGCCGAGGGACAAGGAATGAAAAACTGTTTTTT. It is translated as CASSRGTRNEKLFF.

V usage is TRBV3-1 (or the pseudogene TRBV3-2) and J usage is TRBJ2-3; 8 nucleotides agree with TRBD1. Germline V lookup: CDR1 LGHDT, CDR2 YNNKEL (reference sequence). J lost 0 bases, V lost 4 bases, and 3 bases had no gene match. The CDR3 sequence is 15 residues long. Here the CDR3 DNA reads TGTGCCAGCAGCCGTCAGGGGGCAAGCACAGATACGCAGTATTTT. This codes for CASSRQGASTDTQYF.

The chain couples TRBV11-2 to TRBJ1-4; 8 nucleotides agree with TRBD1. Germline CDR1 is SGHAT and CDR2 is FQNNGV. The ends lost 4 bases at V and 5 bases at J; junction bases unmatched: 6. The CDR3 runs 15 residues. CDR3 in DNA: TGTGCCAGCAGCTCCCTACAGGGGGTGAATGAAAAACTGTTTTTT. Amino acid sequence: CASSSLQGVNEKLFF.

V usage is TRBV19 and J usage is TRBJ1-2; a possible D gene is TRBD1 (6 bases). The V gene's germline CDR1 is LNHDA and CDR2 SQIVND (reference sequence). V was shortened by 7 bases and J by 2 bases, with 14 bases between the two germline ends. The CDR3 length is 14 residues. DNA of the CDR3: TGTGCCAGTACCCCGCCGACAGGCAACTATGGCTACACCTTC. Its protein product is CASTPPTGNYGYTF.

The CDR3 bases are TGTGCCAGCAGTTTATTTCCAGGGGACATCTACGAGCAGTACTTC. It translates to CASSLFPGDIYEQYF. The chain recombines TRBV27 with TRBJ2-7, with a tentative D call TRBD1 (6 bases). The CDR3 runs to 15 residues. The V gene lost 1 base and the J gene lost 3 bases, with 13 bases spanning the gap. CDR1 MNHEY and CDR2 SMNVEV come from the germline V gene (reference sequence).

This clone was observed a single time. The chain couples TRBV18 to TRBJ1-6; 8 positions agree with TRBD1. The CDR3 covers 14 residues. CDR1 is KGHSH and CDR2 is LQKENI in the germline V gene. Unmatched junction bases numbered 3, after V lost 5 bases and J lost 6 bases. The CDR3 DNA sequence: TGTGCCAGCTCATCGGACAGGGTTAATTCACCCCTCCACTTT. Protein: CASSSDRVNSPLHF.

The chain carries TRBV18 and TRBJ2-2, with 10 bases matching TRBD1. CDR3 length equals 18 residues. With V trimmed by 3 bases and J by 0 bases, 7 bases remained unmatched. CDR1 KGHSH and CDR2 LQKENI come from the germline V gene. CDR3 in amino acids: CASSPFLGTGANTGELFF. The CDR3 nucleotides read TGTGCCAGCTCACCTTTTCTCGGGACAGGGGCGAACACCGGGGAGCTGTTTTTT.

The chain recombines TRBV30 with TRBJ2-7; weak D call: TRBD2 (5 bases). In germline, CDR1 is GTSNPN, CDR2 SVGIG (reference sequence). This CDR3 spans 13 amino acids. Trimming removed 2 bases from V and 6 bases from J, with 14 bases in between. CDR3 sequence: CAWSSNLRAEQYF. DNA of the CDR3: TGTGCCTGGAGTAGCAACTTGAGGGCCGAGCAGTACTTC.

The gene calls are TRBV4-1 and TRBJ2-1; D may be TRBD2 (5 bases). The V gene lost 1 base and the J gene lost 3 bases, with 10 bases spanning the gap. Germline CDR1 reads MGHRA; CDR2 reads YSYEKL. The length of the CDR3 is 15 residues. CDR3 DNA: TGCGCCAGCAGCCAAGGAATCGGGGACTACAATGAGCAGTTCTTC. This sequence encodes CASSQGIGDYNEQFF.

This clone was counted a few times. This rearrangement joins TRBV5-1 to TRBJ1-1; the match to TRBD1 covers 7 bases. The CDR3 is made up of 15 amino acids. Germline CDR1 and CDR2: SGHRS and YFSETQ. V was pared by 4 bases and J by 0 bases, with 6 bases of the junction left unmatched. The CDR3 here is CASSGGTAMNTEAFF. Written as DNA, the CDR3 is TGCGCCAGCAGCGGTGGGACAGCCATGAACACTGAAGCTTTCTTT.

The DNA of the CDR3 is TGTGCCAGCAGCTCCCCTTTCTGGGACAGGGGGTCGTACGAGCAGTACTTC. Protein product: CASSSPFWDRGSYEQYF. The chain couples TRBV7-9 to TRBJ2-7, with 11 bases lining up with TRBD1. Germline V gives CDR1 SEHNR, CDR2 FQNEAQ (reference sequence). The CDR3 has 17 residues. V was clipped by 4 bases and J by 4 bases; unmatched bases: 12.

The chain uses TRBV7-9 and TRBJ2-7; possible D gene TRBD1, 5 bases. Trimming took off 2 bases at V and 2 bases at J, with 10 bases between the two ends. Germline V CDR1 and CDR2: SEHNR, FQNEAQ (reference sequence). The CDR3 runs to 14 residues. The CDR3 here is CASSLQGAAYEQYF. In DNA, the CDR3 is TGTGCCAGCAGCTTACAAGGGGCTGCCTACGAGCAGTACTTC.

The genes are TRBV5-1 and TRBJ1-4, with D possibly matching TRBD1 (6 bases). The CDR3 length is 15 residues. Germline loops: CDR1 SGHRS, CDR2 YFSETQ. The V and J ends lost 4 bases and 4 bases respectively, with 14 bases between them. The CDR3 DNA reads as TGCGCCAGCAGCCGGAGAGGGGGATATAATGAAAAACTGTTTTTT. Protein: CASSRRGGYNEKLFF.

This chain connects TRBV5-1 to TRBJ1-5; TRBD1 agrees at 9 bases. Trimming cost V 4 bases and J 4 bases; bases outside gene matches: 3. The length of the CDR3 is 14 residues. The germline V gene encodes CDR1 SGHRS and CDR2 YFSETQ. Written as DNA, the CDR3 is TGCGCCAGCAGCACGACAGGGGGGAATCAGCCCCAGCATTTT. This gives the protein CASSTTGGNQPQHF.

This chain connects TRBV5-1 to TRBJ2-3, with 8 bases fitting TRBD2. Germline CDR1 is SGHRS and CDR2 is YFSETQ. This CDR3 is built from 15 residues. With V trimmed by 0 bases and J by 13 bases, 13 bases remained unmatched. The chain's CDR3 is CASSLAPIKTGGEYF. The CDR3 bases are TGCGCCAGCAGCTTGGCCCCAATCAAGACGGGAGGGGAGTATTTT.

To note about this clone: This specimen includes other DNA sequences encoding the same CDR3. The chain uses TRBV7-2 and TRBJ2-7; 8 nucleotides agree with TRBD1. The CDR3 sequence is 14 residues long. Germline CDR1 and CDR2: SGHTA and FQGNSA. Losses at the gene ends were 4 bases for V and 3 bases for J; bases not matched to a gene: 5. The CDR3 DNA is TGTGCCAGCAGCTCCGGGACAGGCCTCTACGAGCAGTACTTC. Amino acids: CASSSGTGLYEQYF.

The chain has TRBV5-5 and TRBJ2-3; 11 positions agree with TRBD1. This CDR3 has 15 residues. The V gene end was trimmed by 4 bases and the J gene end by 6 bases; junction bases not matched to a gene: 7. Germline CDR1 SGHKS, CDR2 YYEKEE (reference sequence). In DNA form, the CDR3 reads TGTGCCAGCAGCCCCGGACAGGGGGCATATGATACGCAGTATTTT. Encoded protein: CASSPGQGAYDTQYF.

This clone was picked up one time. The rearrangement links TRBV6-5 to TRBJ1-1; D is uncertain. The germline gives CDR1 MNHEY, CDR2 SVGAGI. The V gene lost 7 bases and the J gene lost 0 bases, with 12 bases spanning the gap. CDR3 length equals 14 residues. The CDR3 sequence: CASIEGGLNTEAFF. The DNA for the CDR3 is TGTGCCAGCATCGAGGGCGGATTGAACACTGAAGCTTTCTTT.

The genes are TRBV2 and TRBJ1-3; D is undetermined. Between the trimmed V and J ends, which lost 4 bases and 0 bases, there was a span of 13 bases. In germline, CDR1 is SNHLY, CDR2 FYNNEI. The CDR3 is 16 amino acids. CDR3 bases: TGTGCCAGCAGTGTCGAGGGCCTCAACTCTGGAAACACCATATATTTT. It encodes CASSVEGLNSGNTIYF.

This rearrangement joins TRBV3-1 (or the pseudogene TRBV3-2) to TRBJ2-5; 12 bases agree with TRBD2. The length of the CDR3 is 15 residues. V dropped 6 bases and J dropped 4; count of bases not matched to a gene: 6. The germline V gene has CDR1 LGHDT and CDR2 YNNKEL (reference sequence). As DNA, the CDR3 is TGTGCCAGCAGTCTAGCGGGAGGGTGGAGAGAGACCCAGTACTTC. It encodes CASSLAGGWRETQYF.

The J gene is TRBJ2-2, the V gene TRBV2, with D possibly being TRBD2 (5 bases). Germline CDR1 and CDR2: SNHLY and FYNNEI. The CDR3 extends over 12 amino acids. Trimming left V 3 bases short and J 8 bases short, with 7 bases between. The CDR3 DNA reads as TGTGCCAGCAGTGAGTGGAGGGGGGAGCTGTTTTTT. Its protein product is CASSEWRGELFF.

The chain recombines TRBV5-1 with TRBJ2-7, with 7 bases that match TRBD1. Losses at the gene ends were 1 base for V and 0 bases for J; bases not matched to a gene: 25. CDR1 and CDR2 from the germline V gene are SGHRS and YFSETQ. The CDR3 is 22 residues long. CDR3 sequence: CASSLPTPPGAKPGQLSYEQYF. CDR3 in DNA: TGCGCCAGCAGCTTGCCGACGCCCCCAGGGGCCAAACCGGGACAGCTCTCCTACGAGCAGTACTTC.

The J gene is TRBJ2-2, the V gene TRBV5-1; possible D gene TRBD1, 5 bases. V was shortened by 5 bases and J by 6 bases, with 14 bases between the two germline ends. This CDR3 contains 14 residues. CDR1 and CDR2 from the germline V gene are SGHRS and YFSETQ. CDR3 in amino acids: CASSSTQGPGELFF. CDR3 coding DNA: TGCGCCAGCAGTTCTACCCAGGGTCCCGGGGAGCTGTTTTTT. The full variable domain, its missing parts supplied by reference TRBV5-1 and TRBJ2-2, is KAGVTQTPRYLIKTRGQQVTLSCSPISGHRSVSWYQQTPGQGLQFLFEYFSETQRNKGNFPGRFSGRQFSNSRSEMNVSTLELGDSALYLCASSSTQGPGELFFGEGSRLTVL.

V usage is TRBV5-1 and J usage is TRBJ1-3; the D is unclear. The V end lost 4 bases, the J end lost 0 bases, and 20 bases lay between the germline ends. CDR3 length equals 18 residues. CDR1 is SGHRS, CDR2 YFSETQ, per germline. CDR3 loop: CASSPASRDLFSGNTIYF. The CDR3 bases are TGCGCCAGCAGCCCGGCATCCCGGGATTTGTTCTCTGGAAACACCATATATTTT.

This chain uses TRBV21-1 with TRBJ1-5; TRBD1, as called in the table, went unchecked against the DNA. TRBV21-1 is noted as a pseudogene. This CDR3 spans 16 amino acids. This chain's CDR3 is CASNLGQGTFNQPQHF. CDR3 DNA: TGTGCCAGCAATCTTGGACAGGGGACCTTTAATCAGCCCCAGCATTTT.